The 8 T cell receptor beta chains given below trace back to one sample, sequenced in a study of T-cell memory formation after mild COVID-19. TCRdb re-called the 5' RACE reads through MiXCR, storing one row per CDR3 protein. Among 150,000 or so distinct CDR3 sequences listed, around a tenth were seen once. Sequenced material: PBMCs or a T cell subset sorted from them (not recorded which). The receptors stem from a young man who had mild COVID-19 (a few samples of this study predate the infection). Cell type and time point are not known.

This rearrangement joins TRBV12-3 or TRBV12-4 to TRBJ1-5, with TRBD1 as a possible D gene (6 bases). The germline V and J ends were trimmed by 3 bases and 1 base, with 10 bases remaining between them. The CDR3 spans 15 residues. CDR3 DNA sequence: TGTGCCAGCAGTTTGGCCGGGGGCAGCAATCAGCCCCAGCATTTT. Its translation is CASSLAGGSNQPQHF.

This clonotype was seen repeatedly, ten times or more. The chain is built from TRBV9 and TRBJ1-1; 8 nucleotides line up with TRBD1. Germline CDR1 is SGDLS and CDR2 is YYNGEE. V was pared by 3 bases and J by 5 bases, with 9 bases of the junction left unmatched. The CDR3 length is 15 residues. For the CDR3, the DNA is TGTGCCAGCAGCGCCGTCGACAGGGGTTGGACTGAAGCTTTCTTT. Its protein is CASSAVDRGWTEAFF.

Many counts were recorded for this clonotype. The J gene is TRBJ2-1, the V gene TRBV25-1; D is tentatively TRBD1 or TRBD2 (5 bases each). V lost 3 bases and J 8 bases, leaving 11 bases between the germline ends. The CDR3 runs to 13 residues. Per germline, CDR1 MGHDK and CDR2 SYGVNS. The CDR3 sequence is CASSDLGRDEQFF. The CDR3 DNA reads TGTGCCAGCAGTGATTTGGGGCGGGATGAGCAGTTCTTC.

The chain joins TRBV5-1 to TRBJ2-3, with 9 bases lining up with TRBD1. The V gene's germline CDR1 is SGHRS and CDR2 YFSETQ. J was trimmed by 3 bases and V by 4 bases; bases with no gene match: 6. This CDR3 spans 15 amino acids. The CDR3 region is CASSAVTGGTDTQYF. In DNA form, the CDR3 reads TGCGCCAGCAGCGCTGTGACAGGGGGTACAGATACGCAGTATTTT.

This clonotype showed up just a few times. V and J are TRBV5-1 and TRBJ2-7; TRBD2 might be the D (7 bases). The V gene lost 2 bases and the J gene lost 3 bases, with 15 bases spanning the gap. CDR3 length: 15 amino acids. The V gene's germline CDR1 is SGHRS and CDR2 YFSETQ. The CDR3 DNA sequence: TGCGCCAGCAGCTTTGGGGGGGCCCTGGGCTACGAGCAGTACTTC. This sequence encodes CASSFGGALGYEQYF.

The sample holds a few counts of this clonotype. The V gene is TRBV7-3, the J gene TRBJ2-2; unclear D gene. The germline gives CDR1 SGHTA, CDR2 FQGTGA. V shed 4 bases and J shed 6 bases, with 12 bases lying between them. The CDR3 has 14 residues. The CDR3 sequence: CASSSLVLSGELFF. CDR3 DNA sequence: TGTGCCAGCAGCTCCCTTGTTTTATCCGGGGAGCTGTTTTTT.

This clonotype was seen at least ten times. V and J are TRBV5-5 and TRBJ2-1; D is unresolved. In germline, CDR1 is SGHKS, CDR2 YYEKEE (reference sequence). The CDR3 is 20 amino acids. With 2 bases removed from V and 6 bases from J, the gap between germline ends came to 30 bases. The CDR3 nucleotides read TGTGCCAGCAGCTTTATCCTCACGGTATCGGGTCCAGCGTGGGTCAATGAGCAGTTCTTC. Translated: CASSFILTVSGPAWVNEQFF.

The V and J genes are TRBV20-1 and TRBJ2-3; D unclear. The CDR3 sequence is 14 residues long. The ends were cut back, 6 bases at V and 0 bases at J, with 13 bases in the middle. CDR1 and CDR2 from the germline V gene are DFQATT and SNEGSKA (reference sequence). CDR3 sequence (DNA): TGCAGTGCCTTCCACCCCTTAAGCACAGATACGCAGTATTTT. Translated, it gives CSAFHPLSTDTQYF.